The rows below give T cell receptor beta chains drawn from one sample of a study of blood T cell repertoires in COVID-19. The repertoire was sequenced with immunoSEQ multiplex PCR; TCRdb's copy has only in-frame clones and lacks some. The sample holds 250,000 to 300,000 clones; more than 65% are singletons and the top ten take more than 3%. The sequenced material came from PBMCs or T cells enriched from blood (not recorded which). Receptors originate from a middle-aged man who had recovered from COVID-19. Each CDR3 is given with its conserved first and last residue. The D gene is left open where the match is weak. For some rows the clone size is stated as once, few or many, or as a class when expanded; others skip it.

clone size	D gene	V gene	J gene	CDR3 DNA	CDR3 protein
-	-	TRBV4-3	TRBJ2-3	TGCGCCAGCAGCCTCCGGGAACGCACAGATACGCAGTATTTT	CASSLRERTDTQYF
-	TRBD2	TRBV7-9	TRBJ2-1	TGTGCCAGCAGCTTTGGACTAGCGGGAGGCCGTCCCCAATGGGAGCAGTTCTTC	CASSFGLAGGRPQWEQFF
-	-	TRBV25-1	TRBJ1-1	TGTGCCAGCACAGGAGGGTTGGCGCGGACTGAAGCTTTCTTT	CASTGGLARTEAFF
-	-	TRBV18	TRBJ2-2	TGTGCCAGCTCACCAACGTTGAGGGATGACACCGGGGAGCTGTTTTTT	CASSPTLRDDTGELFF
-	TRBD2	TRBV3-1/TRBV3-2	TRBJ2-7	TGTGCCAGCAGCTCGTTAGCGGGGGCCTACGAGCAGTACTTC	CASSSLAGAYEQYF
-	-	TRBV19	TRBJ1-4	TGTGCCAGTAGGGACAGTGCGGTGACTAATGAAAAACTGTTTTTT	CASRDSAVTNEKLFF
-	-	TRBV24-1	TRBJ2-1	TGTGCCACCAGAAAGGAGGGGGCCCGGGGTGAGCAGTTCTTC	CATRKEGARGEQFF
-	-	TRBV7-9	TRBJ1-1	TGTGCCAGCAGCGTCCCGGGGAACACTGAAGCTTTCTTT	CASSVPGNTEAFF
-	-	TRBV5-1	TRBJ2-7	TGCGCCAGCAGCTGGGGGCCTGGGGCGACCTACGAGCAGTACTTC	CASSWGPGATYEQYF
-	TRBD2	TRBV7-2	TRBJ2-4	TGTGCCAGCAGCTTTTGGACTAGCGGGGTGATAGCCAAAAACATTCAGTACTTC	CASSFWTSGVIAKNIQYF
-	-	TRBV6-1	TRBJ2-7	TGTGCCAGCAGTGAAGCGGCCGGGGTGATCTACGAGCAGTACTTC	CASSEAAGVIYEQYF
few	TRBD1	TRBV18	TRBJ2-7	TGTGCCAGCTTAGGACAGGGGGCGTTATACGAGCAGTACTTC	CASLGQGALYEQYF
-	-	TRBV30	TRBJ1-3	TGTGCCTGGTCCCTACGGGTGGGGGGCTCTGGAAACACCATATATTTT	CAWSLRVGGSGNTIYF
-	TRBD2	TRBV5-1	TRBJ2-1	TGCGCCAGCAGCCCGGGACTAGCGGGCTACAATGAGCAGTTCTTC	CASSPGLAGYNEQFF
once	TRBD1	TRBV6-5	TRBJ1-2	TGTGCCAGCAGCAGGACAGGGCTCGGCGGCTACACCTTC	CASSRTGLGGYTF
-	-	TRBV4-1	TRBJ2-7	TGCGCCAGCAGCCACCGTGGACAGTCCTACGAGCAGTACTTC	CASSHRGQSYEQYF
-	-	TRBV11-3	TRBJ2-4	TGTGCCAGCAGTTATGACAGTGAGAAAAACATTCAGTACTTC	CASSYDSEKNIQYF
-	-	TRBV4-2	TRBJ2-5	TGTGCCAGCAGCCAAGACATGGGGCAGGGCCAAGAGACCCAGTACTTC	CASSQDMGQGQETQYF
-	TRBD1	TRBV28	TRBJ2-5	TGTGCCAGCAGTTTAGGACAGGGAGGTGTGAAGACCCAGTACTTC	CASSLGQGGVKTQYF
-	-	TRBV2	TRBJ2-4	TGTGCCAGCAGTAATAGCGGAGCCAAAAACATTCAGTACTTC	CASSNSGAKNIQYF
-	TRBD1	TRBV27	TRBJ1-1	TGTGCCAGCAGTTACACCTGGACAGTAACAGGGGACGCTGAAGCTTTCTTT	CASSYTWTVTGDAEAFF
-	TRBD2	TRBV3-1/TRBV3-2	TRBJ2-7	TGTGCCAGCAGCCATCATTCTAGCGGGAGCCACGAGCAGTACTTC	CASSHHSSGSHEQYF
-	-	TRBV28	TRBJ2-3	TGTGCCACGTTCAGCGGCACAGATACGCAGTATTTT	CATFSGTDTQYF
-	TRBD1	TRBV5-1	TRBJ2-7	TGCGCCAGCAGCTCCGGACAGGGGTGGGACGAGCAGTACTTC	CASSSGQGWDEQYF
once	-	TRBV15	TRBJ1-1	TGTGCCACCAGCAGATCTCCGGGCCAACGGGAGGCTTTCTTT	CATSRSPGQREAFF
-	-	TRBV20-1	TRBJ2-3	TGCAGTGCTAGTCGGAGGGAGTCTGGCACAGATACGCAGTATTTT	CSASRRESGTDTQYF
once	-	TRBV3-1/TRBV3-2	TRBJ2-2	TGTGCCAGCAGCCAATGGGACTTGAACACCGGGGAGCTGTTTTTT	CASSQWDLNTGELFF
-	TRBD1	TRBV7-9	TRBJ1-5	TGTGCCAGCAGCGCATACGGGACAGGGCATCAGCCCCAGCATTTT	CASSAYGTGHQPQHF
-	-	TRBV19	TRBJ1-1	TGTGCCAGTAGTGTCGGACAAGCGAACACTGAAGCTTTCTTT	CASSVGQANTEAFF
-	TRBD1	TRBV6-6	TRBJ2-7	TGTGCCAGCGGGTACAGGGGCGGCTACGAGCAGTACTTC	CASGYRGGYEQYF
-	TRBD2	TRBV27	TRBJ2-1	TGTGCCAGCAGTATGGGACTAGCGGGAGGGTCCTACAATGAGCAGTTCTTC	CASSMGLAGGSYNEQFF
-	TRBD2	TRBV5-4	TRBJ2-5	TGTGCCAGCAGCTCTAGCGGGAGGAGGGCGGAGACCCAGTACTTC	CASSSSGRRAETQYF
few	-	TRBV9	TRBJ2-2	TGTGCCAGCAGCGTAGCAAGGGGAGGCTCGAACACCGGGGAGCTGTTTTTT	CASSVARGGSNTGELFF
-	-	TRBV7-9	TRBJ2-2	TGTGCCAGCAGCTTGGGGGCGGCACGGAACACCGGGGAGCTGTTTTTT	CASSLGAARNTGELFF
-	-	TRBV5-4	TRBJ2-7	TGTGCCAGCAGCCTGGACGGCTACGAGCAGTACTTC	CASSLDGYEQYF
once	TRBD1	TRBV5-1	TRBJ1-1	TGCGCCAGCAGCGGAGGACAGGGAAGGTACACTGAAGCTTTCTTT	CASSGGQGRYTEAFF
-	TRBD2	TRBV5-5	TRBJ2-5	TGTGCCAGCAGCTCGGGACTAGTTCGGTACTTC	CASSSGLVRYF
-	TRBD1	TRBV3-1/TRBV3-2	TRBJ1-1	TGTGCCAGCAACCCGACAGGGCGAAACACTGAAGCTTTCTTT	CASNPTGRNTEAFF
once	-	TRBV11-3	TRBJ1-1	TGTGCCAGCAGCTTGGGGACAACAGTGTTCTTT	CASSLGTTVFF
-	-	TRBV18	TRBJ1-5	TGTGCCAGCTCACCACGGATCGGGGTAGGGAATCAGCCCCAGCATTTT	CASSPRIGVGNQPQHF
-	TRBD1	TRBV6-5	TRBJ1-4	TGTGCCAGCAGTCTCCAGGGGGTGAAGGAAAAACTGTTTTTT	CASSLQGVKEKLFF
-	-	TRBV5-1	TRBJ2-5	TGCGCCAGCAGCTTGGGACAGTCCCAAGAGACCCAGTACTTC	CASSLGQSQETQYF
-	TRBD2	TRBV10-2	TRBJ2-1	TGCGCCAGCAGTGAGTCGGGCGGGAGGACCTACAATGAGCAGTTCTTC	CASSESGGRTYNEQFF
-	-	TRBV6-2/TRBV6-3	TRBJ2-7	TGTGCCAGCAGTTACGACAGAGACTACGAGCAGTACTTC	CASSYDRDYEQYF
few	-	TRBV5-6	TRBJ2-7	TGTGCCAGCAGCTTGGCCGCGGAGCAGTACTTC	CASSLAAEQYF
-	-	TRBV7-2	TRBJ1-6	TGTGCCAGCAGTTTCCGAAGGACAGCGAATTCACCCCTCCACTTT	CASSFRRTANSPLHF
-	TRBD1	TRBV19	TRBJ1-5	TGTGCCAGTAGTAGATCAACTGGACGCCAGGGGGCAAGCAATCAGCCCCAGCATTTT	CASSRSTGRQGASNQPQHF
-	-	TRBV3-1/TRBV3-2	TRBJ2-6	TGTGCCAGCTCACCTCGCAGCTCTGGGGCCAACGTCCTGACTTTC	CASSPRSSGANVLTF
-	-	TRBV21-1	TRBJ2-7	TGTGCCAGCAGGTCCCTAGAGCAGTACTTC	CASRSLEQYF
-	TRBD2	TRBV6-2/TRBV6-3	TRBJ2-1	TGTGCCAGCAGTCGGACTAGCGGGAGGACTTTTAAGCAGTTCTTC	CASSRTSGRTFKQFF
-	TRBD1	TRBV27	TRBJ2-7	TGTGCCAGCAGTTCCAGACGGGGACAGGGAATGAGGGAGCAGTACTTC	CASSSRRGQGMREQYF
-	-	TRBV18	TRBJ2-2	TGTGCCAGCTCACACCCCAATAGCCAGAACACCGGGGAGCTGTTTTTT	CASSHPNSQNTGELFF
-	TRBD1	TRBV11-2	TRBJ2-2	TGTGCCAGCATCGTACAGGGGACGAACACCGGGGAGCTGTTTTTT	CASIVQGTNTGELFF
-	TRBD1	TRBV5-5	TRBJ2-7	TGTGCCAGCAGCCCTTACAGGGGTTCGTACGAGCAGTACTTC	CASSPYRGSYEQYF
-	-	TRBV29-1	TRBJ1-6	TGCAGCGTTGTGACAGGCTATAATTCACCCCTCCACTTT	CSVVTGYNSPLHF